The present entry profiles one T cell receptor beta chain with its context. Its antigen is currently not known. Base quality data are lacking; no much larger clone is found one base away. The source of the sample is a study of cytotoxic CD8 clonotypes in ibrutinib-treated CLL (dated by TCRdb to the early 2020s). Regarding the research as a whole: The cohort included around 16 treatment-naive and eleven to twelve relapsed/refractory patients; 17 were IGHV unmutated. Responses were partial in approximately 24 patients and complete in 2; after median 68 months follow-up, about 14 stayed in remission and about 12 progressed. Cryopreserved peripheral blood mononuclear cells were obtained before treatment, at response, and at either sustained remission or disease progression. All remission and progressive disease samples were collected while patients were still receiving ibrutinib. Longitudinal samples were obtainable from about 30% of the roughly 90 participants in the trial. Response samples were taken after a median of 12 months on treatment, ranging from about 6 to 36 months. Samples averaged approximately 250,000 productive templates and 80,000 to 100,000 productive rearrangements.

The paper's findings and limits, for the study overall: Public clonotypes were rare and either shrank or stayed stable during treatment, and the rise in clonality at ibrutinib response reflected expansion of private clonotypes. Baseline clonality was found to be higher than that of age-matched healthy donors and was strongly correlated with circulating CD8+ T-cell counts. Clonality rose at ibrutinib response, remained stable during sustained remission, and dropped back toward baseline at progression. Sampling times were not matched between sustained-remission and progressing patients, and lymph node repertoires were not studied.

A MiSeq instrument was used for deep resolution sequencing, which targeted depths ranging from 1 in 1 million up to 1 in 200,000 T cells, with coverage averaging 10x for each clonotype. TCR beta libraries were generated with the immunoSEQ hsTCRB Kit. The authors processed their data as follows. Data were analyzed with ImmunoSEQ Data Assistant and ImmunoSEQ Analyzer, with V, D and J genes assigned per IMGT definitions. Clonality was computed as one minus normalized Shannon entropy of productive rearrangement frequencies, ranging from 0 to 1. Only overrepresented clonotypes making up at least 0.05% of the repertoire of each patient were included in the public clonotype analysis. Repertoires from thirteen age-matched healthy donors in immuneACCESS were used as clonality controls. This is the immuneACCESS table as TCRdb keeps it, with only in-frame sequences that have V and J called. A part of the clones is gone; compared with another copy, unresolved V genes explain less than half, and the rest is unexplained. D and trimming come from the DNA, and the V and J calls and clone size come from that table. The sample table shows fewer than 150,000 clones, and around four fifths are seen once. The ten largest make up 3.3% of the sample.

The junction shows trimming of 0 bases on V and 1 base on J, plus 10 bases between the germline ends. The CDR3 covers 16 residues, taking in both the cysteine and the phenylalanine. Only the CDR3 region is kept as DNA, spanning 48 bases read in frame from base 1. The CDR1 and CDR2 encoded by the germline V gene are SGHRS and YFSETQ. What this sample's time point label stands for: roughly 23 months on ibrutinib. For TCR beta library preparation, 1.5 to 2 micrograms of genomic DNA was extracted from cryopreserved PBMCs. High-throughput TCR beta sequencing was performed on longitudinal blood samples from CLL patients receiving ibrutinib monotherapy. The patients were enrolled in a single-center, open-label phase 2 trial of ibrutinib monotherapy.

The chain is made from TRBV5-1 and TRBJ1-4; no D gene is confidently identified. The TCR comes from a human donor with chronic lymphocytic leukemia. The source material was PBMCs, sampled after 24 months of ibrutinib treatment. The DNA is TGCGCCAGCAGCTTGGGGGGTACCGAAACTAATGAAAAACTGTTTTTT. Its protein reads: CASSLGGTETNEKLFF.